This T cell receptor (beta chain) originates from a study of control samples from healthy donors and cancer patients. In germline, CDR1 is SNHLY, CDR2 FYNNEI. The CDR3 has 13 residues. V lost 3 bases and J 2 bases, leaving 6 bases between the germline ends. Generated by immunoSEQ multiplex PCR, the TCRdb table keeps only in-frame clones and is missing some. The data show approximately 180,000 clones, 85% to 95% seen once. The V gene is TRBV2, the J gene TRBJ2-3; no definite D call. The sequence came from a woman under 30 in good health. Sequenced sample: blood. CDR3 sequence reads: CASSDQHTDTQYF. The CDR3 DNA is TGTGCCAGCAGTGACCAGCACACAGATACGCAGTATTTT.